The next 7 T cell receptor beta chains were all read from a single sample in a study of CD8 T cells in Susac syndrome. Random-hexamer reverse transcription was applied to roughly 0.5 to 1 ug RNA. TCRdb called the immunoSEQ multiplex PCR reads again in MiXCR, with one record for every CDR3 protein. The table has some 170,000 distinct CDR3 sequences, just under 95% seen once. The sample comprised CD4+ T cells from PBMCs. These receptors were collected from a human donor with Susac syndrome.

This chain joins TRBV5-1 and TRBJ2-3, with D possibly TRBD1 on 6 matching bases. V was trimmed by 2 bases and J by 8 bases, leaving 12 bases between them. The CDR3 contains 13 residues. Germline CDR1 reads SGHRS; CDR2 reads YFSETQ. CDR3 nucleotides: TGCGCCAGCAGCTTCCAGGGGACGGCTACGCAGTATTTT. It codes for CASSFQGTATQYF.

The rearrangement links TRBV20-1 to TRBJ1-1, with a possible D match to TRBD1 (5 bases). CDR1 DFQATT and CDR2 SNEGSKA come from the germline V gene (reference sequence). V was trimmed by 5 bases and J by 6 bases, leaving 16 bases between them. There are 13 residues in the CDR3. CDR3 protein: CSAPRTGVSEAFF. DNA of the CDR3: TGCAGTGCTCCCCGAACAGGAGTCTCTGAAGCTTTCTTT.

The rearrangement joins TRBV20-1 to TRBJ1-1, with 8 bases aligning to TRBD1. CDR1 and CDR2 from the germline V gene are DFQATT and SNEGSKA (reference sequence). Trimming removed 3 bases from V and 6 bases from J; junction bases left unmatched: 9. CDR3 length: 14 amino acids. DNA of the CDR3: TGCAGTGCTAGTCCCCCAGGGGGCAAGGCTGAAGCTTTCTTT. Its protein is CSASPPGGKAEAFF.

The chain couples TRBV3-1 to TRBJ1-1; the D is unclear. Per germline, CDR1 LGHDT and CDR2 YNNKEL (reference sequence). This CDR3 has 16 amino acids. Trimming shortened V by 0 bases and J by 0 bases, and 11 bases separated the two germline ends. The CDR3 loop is CASSQEVRIMNTEAFF. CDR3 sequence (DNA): TGTGCCAGCAGCCAAGAAGTGCGGATCATGAACACTGAAGCTTTCTTT.

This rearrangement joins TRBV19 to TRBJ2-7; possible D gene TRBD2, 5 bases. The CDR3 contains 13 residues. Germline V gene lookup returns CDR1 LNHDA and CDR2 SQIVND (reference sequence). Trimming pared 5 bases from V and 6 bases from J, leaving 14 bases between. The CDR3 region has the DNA TGTGCCAGTAGTCCCACGGACTTTGGCGAGCAGTACTTC. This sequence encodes CASSPTDFGEQYF.

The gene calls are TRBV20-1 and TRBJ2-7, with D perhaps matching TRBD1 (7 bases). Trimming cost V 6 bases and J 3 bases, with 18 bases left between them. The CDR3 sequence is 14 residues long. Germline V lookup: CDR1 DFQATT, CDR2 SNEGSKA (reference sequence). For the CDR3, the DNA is TGCAGTGCCCTGAGGGGGCCGGGGGTCTACGAGCAGTACTTC. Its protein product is CSALRGPGVYEQYF.

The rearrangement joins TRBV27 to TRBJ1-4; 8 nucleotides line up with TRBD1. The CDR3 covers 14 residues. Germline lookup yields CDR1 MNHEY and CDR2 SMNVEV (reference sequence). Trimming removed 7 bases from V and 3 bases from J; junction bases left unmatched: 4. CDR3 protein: CASNLGQANEKLFF. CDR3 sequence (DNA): TGTGCCAGCAACTTGGGACAGGCTAATGAAAAACTGTTTTTT.